Presented here are 20 T cell receptor beta chains from one specimen sequenced in a study of blood T cell repertoires in COVID-19. TCRdb keeps only in-frame clones here, not all; method: immunoSEQ multiplex PCR. Of under 85,000 clones in the sample, approximately 80% are singletons; the top ten hold around 10%. The material sequenced was peripheral blood. The receptors here all came from a man aged 45 to 65 with acute or convalescent COVID-19.

V is TRBV11-2 and J is TRBJ1-5; D is ambiguous. Germline CDR1 and CDR2: SGHAT and FQNNGV. The CDR3 is made up of 16 amino acids. V was shortened by 5 bases and J by 10 bases, with 24 bases between the two germline ends. The CDR3 region is CASSPRGGPASYPQHF. In DNA, the CDR3 is TGTGCCAGCAGCCCCCGGGGAGGGCCAGCATCGTATCCCCAGCATTTT. The full variable domain, its missing parts supplied by reference TRBV11-2 and TRBJ1-5, is EAGVAQSPRYKIIEKRQSVAFWCNPISGHATLYWYQQILGQGPKLLIQFQNNGVVDDSQLPKDRFSAERLKGVDSTLKIQPAKLEDSAVYLCASSPRGGPASYPQHFGDGTRLSIL.

This chain uses TRBV6-1 with TRBJ2-1, with 7 nucleotides matching TRBD2. Germline trimming cut 1 base from V and 12 bases from J; bases unmatched to any gene: 12. This CDR3 is 15 amino acids long. CDR1 is MNHNS and CDR2 is SASEGT in the germline V gene. The CDR3 DNA reads as TGTGCCAGCAGTGAAGGCGGGACTACGAGTGTGGGGCAGTTCTTC. Encoded protein: CASSEGGTTSVGQFF.

The chain uses TRBV6-6 and TRBJ2-2, with TRBD1 as a possible D gene (5 bases). Trimming left V 6 bases short and J 0 bases short, with 8 bases between. This CDR3 has 14 amino acids. CDR1 MNHNY and CDR2 SVGAGI come from the germline V gene (reference sequence). The CDR3 DNA follows: TGTGCCAGCAGGGACAACTCGAACACCGGGGAGCTGTTTTTT. Its translation: CASRDNSNTGELFF.

This chain uses TRBV29-1 with TRBJ2-5; 12 bases line up with TRBD2. V trimming: 5 bases; J trimming: 2 bases; junction bases outside the gene matches: 9. Germline V gene lookup returns CDR1 SQVTM and CDR2 ANQGSEA. CDR3 length: 16 amino acids. The CDR3 sequence is CSVLTSGRGGQETQYF. As DNA, the CDR3 is TGCAGCGTTCTGACTAGCGGGAGAGGGGGTCAAGAGACCCAGTACTTC.

This chain joins TRBV15 and TRBJ2-3, with 7 bases fitting TRBD2. This CDR3 is 13 amino acids long. V was clipped by 7 bases and J by 2 bases; unmatched bases: 3. Germline-derived CDR1 and CDR2 are LNHNV and YYDKDF (reference sequence). The CDR3 reads CATTGTNTDTQYF. The CDR3 DNA is TGTGCCACCACCGGGACTAACACAGATACGCAGTATTTT.

For this clone: An end of the junction differs from the germline gene, which may be a read error. The chain carries TRBV7-3 and TRBJ2-1; D unresolved. This CDR3 comprises 14 residues. Germline V gene sequence: CDR1 SGHTA, CDR2 FQGTGA. CDR3 DNA: TGTACCAGCAGCTCCCCGCTCGCGTACAATGAGCAGTTCTTC. Amino acids: CTSSSPLAYNEQFF.

This rearrangement joins TRBV27 to TRBJ1-5; 7 nucleotides line up with TRBD1. The germline V gene has CDR1 MNHEY and CDR2 SMNVEV (reference sequence). This CDR3 is built from 15 residues. V gave up 6 bases and J gave up 6 bases; unmatched junction bases: 11. CDR3 in DNA: TGTGCCAGCAGCCCAGAAACGACAGGGTTTCAGCCCCAGCATTTT. Amino acids: CASSPETTGFQPQHF.

This rearrangement joins TRBV7-9 to TRBJ2-5; 9 positions agree with TRBD1. V was pared by 3 bases and J by 5 bases, with 10 bases of the junction left unmatched. The CDR3 is 16 amino acids. Germline V gene sequence: CDR1 SEHNR, CDR2 FQNEAQ (reference sequence). CDR3 residues: CASSLSGTGIGETQYF. DNA of the CDR3: TGTGCCAGCAGCTTGTCCGGGACAGGGATTGGGGAGACCCAGTACTTC.

This clone has only one observation. For the CDR3, the DNA is TGTGCTAGTGCCTTGGGAGGGAGCACCCAGCATTTT. Translating it yields CASALGGSTQHF. The chain uses TRBV12-5 and TRBJ1-5; D remains ambiguous. This CDR3 has 12 amino acids. Trimming stripped 7 bases from V and 11 bases from J, with 15 bases between. From germline, CDR1 is LGHNT and CDR2 FRNRAP.

V usage is TRBV27 and J usage is TRBJ2-2; D possibly corresponds to TRBD1 (5 bases). There are 16 residues in the CDR3. Germline values: CDR1 MNHEY, CDR2 SMNVEV (reference sequence). V was trimmed by 4 bases and J by 1 base, leaving 13 bases between them. This chain's CDR3 is CASSSPQGLNTGELFF. CDR3 nucleotide sequence: TGTGCCAGCAGTTCCCCGCAGGGTTTGAACACCGGGGAGCTGTTTTTT.

The genes are TRBV19 and TRBJ2-3, with TRBD2 matching 10 bases. This CDR3 is built from 18 residues. Germline CDR1 LNHDA, CDR2 SQIVND (reference sequence). With V trimmed by 5 bases and J by 0 bases, 11 bases remained unmatched. The DNA for the CDR3 is TGTGCCAGTAGTTTACGACTAGCGGGCGTGACTAGCACAGATACGCAGTATTTT. Protein sequence: CASSLRLAGVTSTDTQYF. Supplemented by reference TRBV19 and TRBJ2-3, the full variable domain reads DGGITQSPKYLFRKEGQNVTLSCEQNLNHDAMYWYRQDPGQGLRLIYYSQIVNDFQKGDIAEGYSVSREKKESFPLTVTSAQKNPTAFYLCASSLRLAGVTSTDTQYFGPGTRLTVL.

The V call is TRBV7-9, the J call TRBJ1-1; unclear D gene. The CDR3 is 15 residues long. Germline V lookup: CDR1 SEHNR, CDR2 FQNEAQ (reference sequence). V was clipped by 1 base and J by 1 base, with 10 bases between them. DNA of the CDR3: TGTGCCAGCAGCTTAGTTGCCGACAAGAACACTGAAGCTTTCTTT. Amino acids: CASSLVADKNTEAFF.

The chain employs TRBV6-5 and TRBJ2-5; 8 bases fit TRBD1. CDR3 length: 15 residues. Per the germline V gene, CDR1 is MNHEY and CDR2 is SVGAGI. V was clipped by 0 bases and J by 5 bases; unmatched bases: 5. The CDR3 sequence: CASSYSYRGSETQYF. The CDR3 DNA is TGTGCCAGCAGTTACTCATACAGGGGGTCGGAGACCCAGTACTTC.

The rearrangement uses TRBV6-4 and TRBJ2-7; a possible D gene is TRBD2 (5 bases). CDR3 length: 10 residues. Germline V gives CDR1 MRHNA, CDR2 SNTAGT. Here the CDR3 DNA reads TGTACAGAGAGGGTCTACGAGCAGTACTTC. As protein: CTERVYEQYF.

The chain combines TRBV7-2 with TRBJ2-7; no reliable D call. Germline loops: CDR1 SGHTA, CDR2 FQGNSA. Trimming shortened V by 4 bases and J by 0 bases, and 4 bases separated the two germline ends. The CDR3 loop spans 12 amino acids. This CDR3 reads CASSSSSYEQYF. The CDR3 DNA reads TGTGCCAGCAGCTCGAGCTCCTACGAGCAGTACTTC. The whole variable domain, remainder taken from reference TRBV7-2 and TRBJ2-7, is GAGVSQSPSNKVTEKGKDVELRCDPISGHTALYWYRQSLGQGLEFLIYFQGNSAPDKSGLPSDRFSAERTGGSVSTLTIQRTQQEDSAVYLCASSSSSYEQYFGPGTRLTVT.

The chain uses TRBV7-9 and TRBJ1-2; no clear D. V lost 1 base to trimming and J lost 8 bases, with 8 bases between them. Per the germline V gene, CDR1 is SEHNR and CDR2 is FQNEAQ (reference sequence). The CDR3 runs to 12 residues. The CDR3 region has the DNA TGTGCCAGCAGCTTAGTTCAGGTCGGCTACACCTTC. The encoded protein is CASSLVQVGYTF.

This clone was seen only once. V and J are TRBV28 and TRBJ1-1, with unresolved D. This CDR3 contains 15 residues. The germline V gene has CDR1 MDHEN and CDR2 SYDVKM. Trimming shortened V by 5 bases and J by 5 bases, and 18 bases separated the two germline ends. CDR3 loop: CASSLPRGGVTEAFF. The CDR3 nucleotides are TGTGCCAGCAGTCTCCCCCGGGGAGGTGTTACTGAAGCTTTCTTT.

The CDR3 region is CASSLVGQSNSGNTIYF. CDR3 bases: TGTGCCAGCAGCTTAGTCGGACAGAGTAACTCTGGAAACACCATATATTTT. This chain links TRBV7-2 with TRBJ1-3; D perhaps matches TRBD1 (6 bases). In germline, CDR1 is SGHTA, CDR2 FQGNSA. This CDR3 has 17 amino acids. Trimming cost V 1 base and J 0 bases, with 13 bases left between them. The variable domain in full, completed from reference TRBV7-2 and TRBJ1-3, reads GAGVSQSPSNKVTEKGKDVELRCDPISGHTALYWYRQSLGQGLEFLIYFQGNSAPDKSGLPSDRFSAERTGGSVSTLTIQRTQQEDSAVYLCASSLVGQSNSGNTIYFGEGSWLTVV.

This chain uses TRBV5-6 with TRBJ2-3; 7 bases are a match to TRBD1. Germline CDR1 SGHDT, CDR2 YYEEEE. This CDR3 has 15 residues. The V segment lost 0 bases and the J segment 6 bases; nucleotides outside the gene matches: 7. The CDR3 coding sequence is TGTGCCAGCAGCTTGGAGTCAGGGGGTGTGGATACGCAGTATTTT. The encoded protein is CASSLESGGVDTQYF.

The chain joins TRBV7-9 to TRBJ2-7; perhaps TRBD2 as D (5 bases). V lost 4 bases, J lost 5 bases, and 18 bases lay in between. CDR3 length: 15 residues. Germline V gene data show CDR1 as SEHNR and CDR2 as FQNEAQ (reference sequence). The CDR3 region has the DNA TGTGCCAGCAGCTCGTGGAGGTCTGATTCCCACGAGCAGTACTTC. As protein: CASSSWRSDSHEQYF.